Following are 7 T cell receptor beta chains from one sample sequenced in a study of shared clonotypes between healthy human individuals. Method: immunoSEQ multiplex PCR; TCRdb's copy keeps in-frame clones and lacks some. Altogether roughly 500,000 clones are present, 90% to 96% being singletons, with the ten largest covering 0.06%. The specimen was naive CD4+ T cells sorted from blood. Subset meaning: CD45RA+ positively selected. The receptors originated from a woman aged 25 to 45 in good health.

The V call is TRBV5-4, the J call TRBJ1-2, with 8 bases that match TRBD1. This CDR3 is built from 14 residues. The V gene end was trimmed by 0 bases and the J gene end by 3 bases; junction bases not matched to a gene: 1. Germline V CDR1 and CDR2: SGHNT, YYREEE (reference sequence). The CDR3 region is CASSLEDRDYGYTF. The CDR3 DNA is TGTGCCAGCAGCTTGGAGGACAGGGACTATGGCTACACCTTC.

CDR3 residues: CASTQGYEQYF. The CDR3 region has the DNA TGTGCCAGCACTCAGGGCTACGAGCAGTACTTC. V usage is TRBV6-5 and J usage is TRBJ2-7, with D possibly being TRBD1 (5 bases). Germline V gene sequence: CDR1 MNHEY, CDR2 SVGAGI. V lost 7 bases, J lost 3 bases, and 7 bases lay in between. This CDR3 contains 11 residues.

V and J are TRBV28 and TRBJ1-3, with a tentative D call TRBD1 (5 bases). The CDR3 totals 18 residues. V was cut by 3 bases and J by 0 bases, with 18 bases left in between. CDR1 and CDR2 (germline): MDHEN, SYDVKM. CDR3 residues: CASSFRTFRARSGNTIYF. The CDR3 nucleotides read TGTGCCAGCAGTTTTCGAACCTTCAGGGCCCGCTCTGGAAACACCATATATTTT.

The chain uses TRBV28 and TRBJ2-7; 11 nucleotides line up with TRBD1. V was pared by 4 bases and J by 7 bases, with 15 bases of the junction left unmatched. CDR1 is MDHEN, CDR2 SYDVKM, per germline. The CDR3 contains 17 residues. CDR3 nucleotide sequence: TGTGCCAGCAGTTCGCGGGAATGGGGACAGGGGGTTCAAGAGCAGTACTTC. Translating gives CASSSREWGQGVQEQYF.

Regarding this clone: Different DNA sequences within this sample yield the same CDR3. The chain joins TRBV18 to TRBJ2-3; the match to TRBD1 covers 8 bases. This CDR3 spans 15 amino acids. The V and J ends lost 3 bases and 1 base, in that order; junction bases with no gene match: 3. The germline CDR1 and CDR2 sequences are KGHSH and LQKENI. CDR3 protein: CASSPPGQGTDTQYF. The CDR3 DNA is TGTGCCAGCTCACCCCCGGGACAGGGCACAGATACGCAGTATTTT.

V and J are TRBV10-3 and TRBJ2-5, with 10 bases matching TRBD2. The CDR3 is 14 amino acids. CDR1 is ENHRY and CDR2 is SYGVKD in the germline V gene. J was trimmed by 5 bases and V by 6 bases; bases with no gene match: 6. The CDR3, as DNA: TGTGCCATCAGCCTAGCGGGAGTTGAGGAGACCCAGTACTTC. Protein product: CAISLAGVEETQYF.

This chain links TRBV4-2 with TRBJ2-1; TRBD1 is a possible D gene (5 bases). Germline loops: CDR1 LGHNA, CDR2 YNFKEQ. The CDR3 extends over 14 amino acids. Trimming pared 1 base from V and 8 bases from J, leaving 12 bases between. Written as DNA, the CDR3 is TGTGCCAGCAGCCAAGGGGGCTGGGGCGATGAGCAGTTCTTC. Translation: CASSQGGWGDEQFF.